This TCR beta chain comes out of a study of cytomegalovirus exposure and HLA in healthy donors (dated by TCRdb to about 2017). Regarding the complete study: An earlier analysis of several hundred of the donors reported around 280 Gb of sequence data and some 110 million unique TCR beta sequences obtained from around 180 million T cells. An early release covering 550 to 700 HLA-typed donors comprised approximately 290 gigabases of sequencing data and 85 million to 100 million unique TCR sequences. Among the roughly 400 genotyped donors, approximately 77% belonged to the genetic ancestry cluster associated with self-reported Caucasian donors. The study aimed to test whether cataloging public T cell receptors could reveal signatures of past pathogen exposure. Using immunosequencing, the study profiled T cell repertoires from 550 to 750 subjects and related those repertoires to cytomegalovirus serostatus. Along with the approximately 700-subject first cohort, a separate validation cohort of around 120 different subjects was used. To predict cytomegalovirus infection status, the study brought together high-throughput TCR immunosequencing, statistical association of individual TCRs with disease status, and machine learning. To study patterns of TCR occurrence, a later analysis re-analyzed previously published TCR beta repertoires from several hundred donors and added high-resolution HLA genotyping. Rather than drawing on any new phenotypic data, the later analysis identified candidate immune exposures from TCR beta sequences and the way those sequences occurred across donors. An earlier analysis of around 640 of the donors used high-throughput TCR beta sequencing to judge whether each TCR beta V gene segment behaved as functional or pseudogenic. Alongside the repertoire data, information on donor age, sex, ethnicity and CMV serostatus was compiled. Genome-wide SNP genotypes for about 65% of the 666 donors were used in a later genetic analysis, which treated that subset as a discovery cohort. Every repertoire in the discovery cohort had been generated on one and the same sequencing platform. HLA typing covered class I and class II loci at four-digit resolution. The number of typed donors differed by locus: about 629-630 for A, B, C, DRB1 and DQB1; some 500 for DQA1; around 610 for DPA1; and roughly 490 for DPB1. A few DR-DQ haplotypes were handled as single units for association and clustering because linkage in the cohort was strong. Across 398 genotyped donors of the cohort, an average of about 240,000 unique TCR beta nucleotide sequences per donor were sequenced, and around 20% of those sequences were non-productive.

The cohort was made up of 666 healthy bone marrow donors. Cohort members were all nominally healthy when sampled, although unrecorded immune exposures were likely present. The donor tested CMV seronegative and was one of the 352 seronegative cohort members. Every donor gave a peripheral blood sample, and the peripheral blood mononuclear cells from that sample were used for TCR beta sequencing. The Qiagen DNeasy Blood Extraction Kit was used to extract genomic DNA from the blood cell samples. Library creation used the immunoSEQ multiplex PCR assay. A mixture of 60 forward primers for TCR Vbeta segments and 13 reverse primers for TCR Jbeta segments was used in the multiplex PCR. The CDR3 region of rearranged TCR beta genes was amplified from genomic DNA by a multiplex PCR assay. The amplified TCR beta libraries were sequenced on the Illumina HiSeq System as 87-base-pair reads. The paper's processing steps were these. A later analysis counted 65 million to 90 million unique TCR beta chains across the 550 to 700 repertoires, and approximately 11 million of these chains were shared by at least two donors. To remove PCR and sequencing errors, raw reads were error-corrected and collapsed into unique sequences using a nearest-neighbor algorithm that merged closely related sequences. CDR3 sequences were aligned to IMGT reference sequences to assign V, D and J gene segments. For a sequence to be retained, at least a six-nucleotide match to both a V gene segment and a J gene segment was required. Rearrangements were classified as productive when the CDR3 lacked stop codons and remained in frame with V and J, and all other rearrangements were classified as non-productive. CDR3 was defined by IMGT convention, running from the second conserved V-encoded cysteine to the conserved J-encoded phenylalanine. In an earlier analysis of roughly 580 of the donors, sequences lacking an unambiguous match to a single V gene segment were excluded. An earlier analysis of 587 of the donors classified V segments as functional when productive rearrangements were above 56.7% and as segregating when the standard deviation between donors was above 5%. To diagnose cytomegalovirus status from the catalog of TCR beta chain sequences, a statistical classification framework was built. A later analysis assigned V and J genes by comparing TCR nucleotide sequences with IMGT/GENE-DB human TR gene sequences. In a later analysis, CDR3 sequences and most-parsimonious VDJ recombination scenarios were assigned using the TCRdist pipeline. In a later analysis, each TCR beta chain was defined by its CDR3 amino acid sequence together with its V-gene family, and reads lacking a unique V-gene family were excluded. As a way to deal with suspected cross-contamination and a sequencing artifact, a later analysis dropped approximately 570 nucleotide sequences that were highly shared and had low generation probability. In a later analysis, a clonal expansion index for each public chain was calculated from normalized within-repertoire ranks of inferred template counts. In a later analysis, generation probabilities were computed using a VDJ recombination model fitted to out-of-frame rearrangements, and the results were checked against IGoR. In a later analysis, TCR-TCR, TCR-HLA and TCR-CMV co-occurrence was scored with hypergeometric tests, and a repertoire-size bias correction was applied to TCR pairs. A later analysis estimated false discovery rates by permuting HLA or CMV assignments 20 times. A later analysis grouped co-occurring TCRs with DBSCAN, adding TCRdist sequence similarity when clustering within HLA-allele-positive subsets. Repertoires with fewer than 30,000 or more than 120,000 public chains were left out of co-occurrence clustering, as were about 5 repertoires with anomalous nucleotide sharing. As stored in TCRdb, this immuneACCESS dataset retains in-frame rearrangements with V and J assigned. A fraction of the clones does not appear; measured against another copy, unresolved V genes explain less than half of the discrepancy, and the remainder lacks a known reason. V, J and clone size are taken as reported in that table, and D and trimming were inferred from the DNA itself. In this sample the table shows 200,000 to 250,000 clones, about 89% of which occur a single time. The ten largest make up around 1% of the sample.

On this clone itself: Its antigen is not yet known. No base quality information exists; no much larger clone differs at one position.

Based on the germline V gene (reference sequence), the CDR1 and CDR2 sequences are LNHNV and YYDKDF. Here V drops 5 bases and J drops 0 bases, and the junction holds 4 bases not matched to any gene. Measured from the cysteine to the phenylalanine, the CDR3 is 14 residues long. Of all the DNA, just the CDR3 is kept, 42 bases in frame from base 1. Points the paper makes about the study in general: The authors suggested that the approach could potentially be extended to other disease states and immunological phenotypes. Specific HLA alleles were associated with over 15,000 TCR beta sequences at a false discovery rate of 0.05 in a later analysis. According to a later genetic analysis, donors in an Asian-associated ancestry cluster had fewer N-insertions in productive TCRs than the approximately 670-donor mean. Sequencing depth was assumed to be roughly uniform across donors in the presence/absence analyses, though that assumption may not hold. A further reported finding was that TCR beta sequences accurately predicted the HLA-A and HLA-B alleles for most subjects in the first cohort. HLA typing was unavailable for some donors at each locus, so association tests used only the typed subset. This cohort had only TCR beta chains sequenced, and the lack of alpha or paired-chain data limited which features could be detected. In a later analysis, most CMV-associated TCR beta chains were found to appear HLA-restricted, with HLA associations seemingly driven largely by CMV exposure. Broadly in line with IMGT annotations, most TCR beta V segments showed up in productive rearrangements about 87% or about 30% of the time in an earlier analysis of several hundred of the donors. V-gene and J-gene trimming of TCR beta chains was associated with a missense DCLRE1C variant in a later genetic analysis, and the association was replicated in an independent cohort. The sequencing pipeline was judged likely to have produced a cluster of highly shared sequence variants as a technical artifact. Linkage disequilibrium might explain the correlated functional status among segregating V segments, but an unknown experimental factor could not be excluded. The 87-base-pair reads could not distinguish some IMGT-functional V segments, including TRBV6-2 and TRBV6-3, so those segments were excluded. In vitro tests confirmed that a few of the cytomegalovirus-associated TCR beta chains recognize cytomegalovirus antigens. The study listed approximately 160 TCR beta chains as associated with cytomegalovirus. The classifier was reported to diagnose cytomegalovirus status with high specificity and sensitivity in both the original and validation cohorts. In a later analysis, the rate of TCR association differed among HLA loci, with DRB1 alleles having the most associated TCRs and HLA-C alleles having the fewest. In a later analysis, several top co-occurrence clusters were reported to appear linked to parvovirus B19, influenza, CMV and Epstein-Barr virus. In a later analysis, HLA-associated TCR beta chains were found to be more clonally expanded and to have lower generation probabilities than equally common non-associated chains. Immune exposure information for the cohort was limited to CMV serostatus. Across donors, most TCR sequences were observed very rarely, whereas some public TCRs were present in many individuals. Because counts were too low, about 15 rarely observed V segments, including chromosome 9 orphons, were left out of the earlier analysis of a few hundred of the donors. Assigning TCR associations to individual alleles was difficult when HLA alleles, especially DR and DQ, strongly co-occurred.

The sequenced material came from PBMCs. This clonotype was obtained from a woman aged 18-29 years in good health and CMV-seronegative. In this chain, TRBV15 is recombined with TRBJ2-7, and 7 bases in between align with TRBD2. The DNA sequence is TGTGCCACCAGCCTCGGGGGGTCCTCCTACGAGCAGTACTTC. It is translated as CATSLGGSSYEQYF.